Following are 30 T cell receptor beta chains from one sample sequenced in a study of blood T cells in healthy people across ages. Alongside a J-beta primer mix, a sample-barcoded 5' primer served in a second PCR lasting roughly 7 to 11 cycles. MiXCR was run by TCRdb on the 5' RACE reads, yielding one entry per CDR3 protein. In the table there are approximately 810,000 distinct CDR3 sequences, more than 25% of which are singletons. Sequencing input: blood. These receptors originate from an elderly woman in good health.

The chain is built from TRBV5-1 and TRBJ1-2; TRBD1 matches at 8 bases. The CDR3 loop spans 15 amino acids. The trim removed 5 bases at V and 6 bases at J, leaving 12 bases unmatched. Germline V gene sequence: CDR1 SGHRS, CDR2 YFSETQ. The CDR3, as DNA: TGCGCCAGCAGGATCACAGGGGGATACGAGGATGGCTACACCTTC. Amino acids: CASRITGGYEDGYTF.

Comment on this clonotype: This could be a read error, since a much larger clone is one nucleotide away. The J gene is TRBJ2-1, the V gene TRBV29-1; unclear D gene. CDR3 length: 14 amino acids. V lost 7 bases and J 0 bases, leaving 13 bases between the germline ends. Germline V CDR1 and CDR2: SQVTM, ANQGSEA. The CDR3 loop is CSAPSRFSYNEQFF. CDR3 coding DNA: TGCAGCGCTCCGAGCCGGTTCTCCTACAATGAGCAGTTCTTC.

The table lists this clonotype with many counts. CDR3 in DNA: TGTGCCAGCAAACCGACAGGGTCCTACAATGAGCAGTTCTTC. Translating gives CASKPTGSYNEQFF. V is TRBV6-2 or TRBV6-3 and J is TRBJ2-1; 7 nucleotides match TRBD1. Germline V gene sequence: CDR1 MNHEY, CDR2 SVGEGT. The CDR3 is 14 amino acids. Unmatched junction bases numbered 4, after V lost 7 bases and J lost 1 base.

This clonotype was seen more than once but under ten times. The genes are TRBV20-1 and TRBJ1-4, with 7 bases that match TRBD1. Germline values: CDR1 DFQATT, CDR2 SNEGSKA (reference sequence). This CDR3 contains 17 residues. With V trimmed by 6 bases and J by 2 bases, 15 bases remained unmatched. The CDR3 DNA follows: TGCAGTGCGGAGACAGGGCGTCGGTATTCCACTAATGAAAAACTGTTTTTT. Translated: CSAETGRRYSTNEKLFF.

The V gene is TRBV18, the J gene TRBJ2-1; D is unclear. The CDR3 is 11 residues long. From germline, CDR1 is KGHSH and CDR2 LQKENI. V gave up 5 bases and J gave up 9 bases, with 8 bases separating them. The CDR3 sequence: CASSYLGEQFF. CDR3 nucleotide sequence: TGTGCCAGCTCATACTTAGGTGAGCAGTTCTTC.

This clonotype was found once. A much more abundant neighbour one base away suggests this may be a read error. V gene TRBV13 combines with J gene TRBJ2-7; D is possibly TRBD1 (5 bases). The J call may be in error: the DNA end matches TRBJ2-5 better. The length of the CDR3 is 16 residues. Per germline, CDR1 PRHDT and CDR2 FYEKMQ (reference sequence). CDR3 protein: CASSLGGLTAEETQYF. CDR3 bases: TGTGCCAGCAGCTTAGGGGGTCTGACAGCCGAAGAGACCCAGTACTTC.

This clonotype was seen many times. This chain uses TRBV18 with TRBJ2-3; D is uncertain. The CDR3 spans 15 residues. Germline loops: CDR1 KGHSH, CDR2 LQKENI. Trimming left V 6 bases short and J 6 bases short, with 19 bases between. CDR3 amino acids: CASSPVAAALDTQYF. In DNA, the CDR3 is TGTGCCAGCTCCCCCGTGGCAGCAGCCCTTGATACGCAGTATTTT. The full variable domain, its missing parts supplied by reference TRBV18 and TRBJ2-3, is NAGVMQNPRHLVRRRGQEARLRCSPMKGHSHVYWYRQLPEEGLKFMVYLQKENIIDESGMPKERFSAEFPKEGPSILRIQQVVRGDSAAYFCASSPVAAALDTQYFGPGTRLTVL.

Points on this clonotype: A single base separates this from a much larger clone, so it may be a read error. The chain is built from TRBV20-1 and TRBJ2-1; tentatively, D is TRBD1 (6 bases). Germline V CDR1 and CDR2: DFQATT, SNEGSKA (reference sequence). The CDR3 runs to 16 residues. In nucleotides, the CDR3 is TGCGGTGCCAAGAAGGGTGGGACCACAGGGCACAATGAGCAGTTCTTC. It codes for CGAKKGGTTGHNEQFF.

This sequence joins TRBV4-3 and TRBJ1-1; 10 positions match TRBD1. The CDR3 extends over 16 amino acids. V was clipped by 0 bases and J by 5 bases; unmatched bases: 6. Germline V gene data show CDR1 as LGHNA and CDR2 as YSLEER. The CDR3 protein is CASSQDWGQGKTEAFF. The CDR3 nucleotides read TGCGCCAGCAGCCAAGATTGGGGACAGGGGAAGACTGAAGCTTTCTTT.

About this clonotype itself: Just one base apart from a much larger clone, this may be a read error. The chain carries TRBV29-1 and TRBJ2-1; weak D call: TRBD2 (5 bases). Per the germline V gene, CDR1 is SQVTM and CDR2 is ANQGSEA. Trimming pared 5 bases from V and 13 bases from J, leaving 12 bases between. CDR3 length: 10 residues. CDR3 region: CSVWWETQFF. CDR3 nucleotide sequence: TGCAGCGTTTGGTGGGAGACCCAGTTCTTC.

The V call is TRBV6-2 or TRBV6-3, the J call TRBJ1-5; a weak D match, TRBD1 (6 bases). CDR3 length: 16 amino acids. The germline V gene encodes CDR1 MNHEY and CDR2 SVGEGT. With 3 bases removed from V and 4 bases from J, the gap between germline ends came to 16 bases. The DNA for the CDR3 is TGTGCCAGCAGTTATGGCGGCAGGGGTCTTAATCAGCCCCAGCATTTT. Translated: CASSYGGRGLNQPQHF.

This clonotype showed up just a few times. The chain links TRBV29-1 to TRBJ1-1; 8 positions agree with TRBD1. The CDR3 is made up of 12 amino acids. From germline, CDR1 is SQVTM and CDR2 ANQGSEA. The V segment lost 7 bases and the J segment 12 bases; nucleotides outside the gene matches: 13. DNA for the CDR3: TGCAGCGCTTCCGTCGACAGGGGCGGGACTTTCTTT. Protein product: CSASVDRGGTFF.

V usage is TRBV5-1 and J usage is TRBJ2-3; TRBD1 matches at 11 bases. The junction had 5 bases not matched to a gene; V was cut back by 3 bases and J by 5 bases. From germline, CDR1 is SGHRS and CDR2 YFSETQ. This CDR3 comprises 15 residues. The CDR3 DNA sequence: TGCGCCAGCAGCTCCGGACAGGGGGCGTTAGATACGCAGTATTTT. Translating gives CASSSGQGALDTQYF.

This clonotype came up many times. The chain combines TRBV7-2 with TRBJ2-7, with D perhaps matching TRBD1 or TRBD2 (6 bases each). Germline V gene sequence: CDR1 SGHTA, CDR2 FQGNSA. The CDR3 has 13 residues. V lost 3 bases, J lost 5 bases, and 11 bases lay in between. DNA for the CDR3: TGTGCCAGCAGCTTGAGGGGGGCCCACGAGCAGTACTTC. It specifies CASSLRGAHEQYF.

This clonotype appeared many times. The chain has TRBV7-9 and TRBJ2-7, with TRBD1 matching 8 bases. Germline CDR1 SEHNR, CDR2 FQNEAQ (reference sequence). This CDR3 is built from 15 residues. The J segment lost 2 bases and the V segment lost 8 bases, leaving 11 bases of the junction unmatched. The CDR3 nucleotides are TGTGCCAGCGGCCCCGCAGGGGGCTCAACCTACGAGCAGTACTTC. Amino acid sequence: CASGPAGGSTYEQYF. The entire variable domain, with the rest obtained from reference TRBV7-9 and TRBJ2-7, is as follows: DTGVSQNPRHKITKRGQNVTFRCDPISEHNRLYWYRQTLGQGPEFLTYFQNEAQLEKSRLLSDRFSAERPKGSFSTLEIQRTEQGDSAMYLCASGPAGGSTYEQYFGPGTRLTVT.

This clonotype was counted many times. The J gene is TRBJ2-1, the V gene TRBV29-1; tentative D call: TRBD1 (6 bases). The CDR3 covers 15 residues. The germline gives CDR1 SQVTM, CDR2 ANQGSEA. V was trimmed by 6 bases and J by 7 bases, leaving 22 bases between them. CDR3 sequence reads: CSVGRRGLKFNEQFF. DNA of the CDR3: TGCAGCGTCGGACGCAGGGGCCTGAAGTTTAATGAGCAGTTCTTC.

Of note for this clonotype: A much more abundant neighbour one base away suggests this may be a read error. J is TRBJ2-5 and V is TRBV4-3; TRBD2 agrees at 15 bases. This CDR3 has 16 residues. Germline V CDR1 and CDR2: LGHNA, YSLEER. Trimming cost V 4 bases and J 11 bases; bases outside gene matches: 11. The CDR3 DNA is TGCGCCAGCAGCCGAGGACTAGCGGGGGGGCCACCTGAGCAGTACTTC. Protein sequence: CASSRGLAGGPPEQYF.

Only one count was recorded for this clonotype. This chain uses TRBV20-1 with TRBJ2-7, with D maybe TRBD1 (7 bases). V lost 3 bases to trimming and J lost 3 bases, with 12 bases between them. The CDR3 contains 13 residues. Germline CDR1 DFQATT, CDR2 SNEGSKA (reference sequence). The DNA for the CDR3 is TGCAGTGCTAGGCAGGGGGGCTACTACGAGCAGTACTTC. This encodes CSARQGGYYEQYF.

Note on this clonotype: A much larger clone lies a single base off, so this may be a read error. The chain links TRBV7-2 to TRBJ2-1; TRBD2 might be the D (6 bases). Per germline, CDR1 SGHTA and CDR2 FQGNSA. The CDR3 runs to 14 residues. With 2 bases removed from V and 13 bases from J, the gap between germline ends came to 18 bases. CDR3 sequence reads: CASSLLRERETQFF. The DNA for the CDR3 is TGTGCCAGCAGCTTACTCCGGGAGCGAGAGACCCAGTTCTTC. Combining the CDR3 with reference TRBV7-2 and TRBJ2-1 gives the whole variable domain GAGVSQSPSNKVTEKGKDVELRCDPISGHTALYWYRQSLGQGLEFLIYFQGNSAPDKSGLPSDRFSAERTGGSVSTLTIQRTQQEDSAVYLCASSLLRERETQFFGPGTRLTVL.

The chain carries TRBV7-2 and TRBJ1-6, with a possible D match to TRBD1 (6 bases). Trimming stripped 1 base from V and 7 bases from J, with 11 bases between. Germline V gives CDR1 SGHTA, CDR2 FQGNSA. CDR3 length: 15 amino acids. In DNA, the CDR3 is TGTGCCAGCAGCTTAGGGGGGGCGCAAAATTCACCCCTCCACTTT. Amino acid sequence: CASSLGGAQNSPLHF.

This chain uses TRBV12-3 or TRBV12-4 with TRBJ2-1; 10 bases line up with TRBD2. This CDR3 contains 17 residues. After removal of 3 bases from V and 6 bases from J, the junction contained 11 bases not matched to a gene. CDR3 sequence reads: CASSFPLVAGGGNEQFF. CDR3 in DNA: TGTGCCAGCAGTTTCCCGTTGGTAGCGGGAGGAGGCAATGAGCAGTTCTTC.

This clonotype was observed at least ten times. CDR3 bases: TGTGCCAGCAGCTTAGAGGGCCGACTAGCCCACACAGAGACCCAGTACTTC. Its protein product is CASSLEGRLAHTETQYF. The rearrangement uses TRBV7-2 and TRBJ2-5; TRBD2 aligns across 7 bases. The CDR3 spans 17 residues. The germline V gene encodes CDR1 SGHTA and CDR2 FQGNSA. Losses at the gene ends were 1 base for V and 4 bases for J; bases not matched to a gene: 12.

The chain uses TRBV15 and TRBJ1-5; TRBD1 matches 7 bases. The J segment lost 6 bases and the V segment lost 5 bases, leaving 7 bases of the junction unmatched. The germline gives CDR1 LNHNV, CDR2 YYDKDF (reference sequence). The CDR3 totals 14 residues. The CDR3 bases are TGTGCCACCAGCCCGGCAGGGGGGGGTCAGCCCCAGCATTTT. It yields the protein CATSPAGGGQPQHF.

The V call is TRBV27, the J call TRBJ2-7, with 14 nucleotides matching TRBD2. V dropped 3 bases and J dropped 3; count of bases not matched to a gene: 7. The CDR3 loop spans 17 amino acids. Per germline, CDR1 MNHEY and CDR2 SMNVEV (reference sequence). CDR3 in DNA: TGTGCCAGCAGTTTCAAAGGACTAGCGGGAGGCGTCTACGAGCAGTACTTC. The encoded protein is CASSFKGLAGGVYEQYF.

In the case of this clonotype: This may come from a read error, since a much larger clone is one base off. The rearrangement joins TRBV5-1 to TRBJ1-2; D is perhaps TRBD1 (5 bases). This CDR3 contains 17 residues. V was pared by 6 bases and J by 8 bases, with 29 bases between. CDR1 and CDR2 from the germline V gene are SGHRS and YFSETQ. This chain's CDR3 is CASNPGLRDYSPEGYTF. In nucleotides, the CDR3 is TGCGCCAGCAACCCCGGGTTACGGGACTACAGTCCGGAAGGCTACACCTTC.

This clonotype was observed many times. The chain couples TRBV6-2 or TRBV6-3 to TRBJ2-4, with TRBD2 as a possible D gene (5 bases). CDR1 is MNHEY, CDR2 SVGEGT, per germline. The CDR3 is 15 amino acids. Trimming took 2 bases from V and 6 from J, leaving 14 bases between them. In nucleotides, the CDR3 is TGTGCCAGCAGTTACCCAAGAACTGGAGGAAACATTCAGTACTTC. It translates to CASSYPRTGGNIQYF.

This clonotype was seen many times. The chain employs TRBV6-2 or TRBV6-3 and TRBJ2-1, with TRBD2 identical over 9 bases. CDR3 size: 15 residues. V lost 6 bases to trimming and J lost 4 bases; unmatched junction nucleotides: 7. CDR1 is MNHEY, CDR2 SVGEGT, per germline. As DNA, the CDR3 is TGTGCCAGCAGACTGAGCGGGGGGACTTACAATGAGCAGTTCTTC. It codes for CASRLSGGTYNEQFF.

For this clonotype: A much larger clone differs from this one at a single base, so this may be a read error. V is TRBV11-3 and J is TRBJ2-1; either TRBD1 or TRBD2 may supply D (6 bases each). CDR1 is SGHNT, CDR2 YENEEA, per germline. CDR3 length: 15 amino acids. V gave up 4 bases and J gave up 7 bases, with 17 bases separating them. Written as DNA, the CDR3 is TGTGCCAGCAGCTCCCGAGGGGGGCCTTGTAATGAGCAGTTCTTC. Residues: CASSSRGGPCNEQFF.

CDR3 in DNA: TGTGCCAGCAGCTCCAAGGGCGGGACAGGATCCTTAATCTACGAGCAGTACTTC. It is translated as CASSSKGGTGSLIYEQYF. This sequence joins TRBV7-8 and TRBJ2-4, with 8 bases aligning to TRBD1. The J call may be faulty, since TRBJ2-7 better matches the DNA end. Germline CDR1 and CDR2: SGHVS and FQNEAQ. This CDR3 spans 18 amino acids.

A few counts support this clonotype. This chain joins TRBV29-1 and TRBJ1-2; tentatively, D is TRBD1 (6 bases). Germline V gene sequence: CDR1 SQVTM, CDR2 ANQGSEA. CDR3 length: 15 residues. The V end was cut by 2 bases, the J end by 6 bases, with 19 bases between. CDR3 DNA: TGCAGCGTTGAAAAGCCGGGACACGGGAAGGATGGCTACACCTTC. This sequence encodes CSVEKPGHGKDGYTF.